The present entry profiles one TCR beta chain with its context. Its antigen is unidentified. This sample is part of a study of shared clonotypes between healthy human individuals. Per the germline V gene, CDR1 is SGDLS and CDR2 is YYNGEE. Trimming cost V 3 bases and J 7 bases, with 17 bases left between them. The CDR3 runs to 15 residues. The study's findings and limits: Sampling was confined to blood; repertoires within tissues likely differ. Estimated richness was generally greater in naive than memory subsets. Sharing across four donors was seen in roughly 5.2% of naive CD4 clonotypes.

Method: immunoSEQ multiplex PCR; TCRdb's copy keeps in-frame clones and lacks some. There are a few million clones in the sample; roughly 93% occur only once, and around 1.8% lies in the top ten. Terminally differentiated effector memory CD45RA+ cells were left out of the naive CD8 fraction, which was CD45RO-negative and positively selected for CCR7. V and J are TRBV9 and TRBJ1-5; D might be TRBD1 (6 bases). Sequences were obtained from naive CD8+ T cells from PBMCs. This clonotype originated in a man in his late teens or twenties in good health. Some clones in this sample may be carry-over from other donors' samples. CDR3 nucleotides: TGTGCCAGCAGCGCCAGCGGGGGGCGGGGGCAGCCCCAGCATTTT. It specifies CASSASGGRGQPQHF.